These 10 T cell receptor beta chains originate from one sample sequenced in a study of identical twins. TCRdb passed the 5' RACE reads through MiXCR, listing each CDR3 protein once. The sample lists a few hundred thousand distinct CDR3 sequences, roughly 13% occurring once. The same data also went into a second study, on yellow fever vaccine responses in identical twins.

Sequenced material: memory (CD45RO+) T cells sorted from blood. The receptors were gathered from a woman aged 18-29 years in good health.

There are many counts of this clonotype. This chain links TRBV6-2 or TRBV6-3 with TRBJ1-3; D is uncertain. Germline V lookup: CDR1 MNHEY, CDR2 SVGEGT. This CDR3 is built from 17 residues. The V gene lost 0 bases and the J gene lost 0 bases, with 12 bases spanning the gap. CDR3 nucleotides: TGTGCCAGCAGTTACTCCCTCGGGGATCGCTCTGGAAACACCATATATTTT. It is translated as CASSYSLGDRSGNTIYF.

V gene TRBV5-1 combines with J gene TRBJ2-1; TRBD2 matches 11 bases. Germline CDR1 and CDR2: SGHRS and YFSETQ. The V segment lost 5 bases and the J segment 4 bases; nucleotides outside the gene matches: 8. CDR3 length: 16 residues. CDR3 sequence reads: CASSRGTSGSYNEQFF. The CDR3 DNA reads TGCGCCAGCAGTCGCGGGACTAGCGGAAGTTACAATGAGCAGTTCTTC.

The chain combines TRBV7-2 with TRBJ2-3, with a tentative D call TRBD2 (5 bases). Germline V gene sequence: CDR1 SGHTA, CDR2 FQGNSA. Trimming removed 5 bases from V and 2 bases from J, with 14 bases in between. The CDR3 length is 15 residues. CDR3 sequence (DNA): TGTGCCAGCAGCCCCGCTTGGACTCACACAGATACGCAGTATTTT. As protein: CASSPAWTHTDTQYF.

This clonotype was picked up a small number of times. The chain carries TRBV6-2 or TRBV6-3 and TRBJ2-3; TRBD2 matches 9 bases. The ends lost 6 bases at V and 6 bases at J; junction bases unmatched: 19. This CDR3 comprises 18 residues. Germline CDR1 reads MNHEY; CDR2 reads SVGEGT. The CDR3 protein is CASSFFLAGPRYLDTQYF. DNA of the CDR3: TGTGCCAGCAGCTTTTTTCTAGCGGGACCCCGATATTTGGATACGCAGTATTTT.

This clonotype was seen only a few times. J is TRBJ1-2 and V is TRBV2; 7 bases map to TRBD1. The CDR3 runs 15 residues. The ends lost 0 bases at V and 6 bases at J; junction bases unmatched: 7. Germline assignment: CDR1 SNHLY and CDR2 FYNNEI. CDR3 sequence: CASSEALRGGNGYTF. The CDR3 DNA reads as TGTGCCAGCAGTGAAGCGCTACGAGGGGGCAATGGCTACACCTTC.

This clonotype showed up many times. This chain links TRBV5-1 with TRBJ1-5, with D unresolved. The CDR3 is made up of 13 amino acids. Trimming removed 2 bases at V and 5 bases at J, with 8 bases between. The V gene's germline CDR1 is SGHRS and CDR2 YFSETQ. The CDR3 DNA sequence: TGCGCCAGCAGCTTAGGAAGGGATCAGCCCCAGCATTTT. Translated: CASSLGRDQPQHF.

This chain connects TRBV9 to TRBJ1-6; 10 nucleotides line up with TRBD1. Germline CDR1 reads SGDLS; CDR2 reads YYNGEE. CDR3 length equals 17 residues. The trim removed 4 bases at V and 3 bases at J, leaving 7 bases unmatched. CDR3 DNA: TGTGCCAGCAGCCCAGGGACAGGGGTCCTCTATAATTCACCCCTCCACTTT. It yields the protein CASSPGTGVLYNSPLHF.

The chain couples TRBV20-1 to TRBJ2-1, with 9 bases aligning to TRBD2. From germline, CDR1 is DFQATT and CDR2 SNEGSKA (reference sequence). The CDR3 runs to 15 residues. With 6 bases clipped from V and 5 bases from J, the junction kept 11 bases outside the gene matches. The CDR3: CSAKNSGSKNNEQFF. DNA for the CDR3: TGCAGTGCAAAGAATAGCGGGAGTAAGAACAATGAGCAGTTCTTC.

This clonotype was seen more than once but under ten times. The CDR3 protein is CSAGQRDEQYF. The CDR3 coding sequence is TGCAGCGCTGGACAGAGGGACGAGCAGTACTTC. V is TRBV29-1 and J is TRBJ2-7; D may be TRBD1 (6 bases). Germline V gene lookup returns CDR1 SQVTM and CDR2 ANQGSEA. The length of the CDR3 is 11 residues. Trimming removed 7 bases from V and 5 bases from J, with 12 bases in between.

The gene calls are TRBV5-1 and TRBJ2-5; D tentatively fits TRBD1 or TRBD2 (5 bases each). Between the trimmed V and J ends, which lost 3 bases and 4 bases, there was a span of 13 bases. The CDR3 runs to 14 residues. Germline V gene data show CDR1 as SGHRS and CDR2 as YFSETQ. In nucleotides, the CDR3 is TGCGCCAGCAGCTACGTCCGGGACGGAGAGACCCAGTACTTC. This codes for CASSYVRDGETQYF.